The 29 T cell receptor beta chains listed next were all sequenced from one sample in a study of beta chain features in type 1 diabetes. What was sequenced were expressed TCRB transcripts, since all of the isolated RNA had been reverse transcribed. TCRdb's table, derived via immunoSEQ multiplex PCR, lists solely in-frame clones and lacks some. The sample comprises some 150,000 clones, approximately 10% of which are singletons, and 0.55% to 0.65% rests with the top ten. Sequenced: central memory CD4+ T cells from blood. These receptors were obtained from a middle-aged woman in good health.

This clone was seen a few times. The chain carries TRBV4-1 and TRBJ2-3; 7 nucleotides align to TRBD2. Germline lookup yields CDR1 MGHRA and CDR2 YSYEKL. This CDR3 contains 16 residues. The V segment lost 1 base and the J segment 5 bases; nucleotides outside the gene matches: 9. CDR3 DNA: TGCGCCAGCAGCCAAGTACTAGCGCCGTTTTTAGATACGCAGTATTTT. Its protein is CASSQVLAPFLDTQYF.

V gene TRBV19 combines with J gene TRBJ1-5; the D is unclear. The CDR3 covers 13 residues. CDR1 LNHDA and CDR2 SQIVND come from the germline V gene (reference sequence). V was trimmed by 6 bases and J by 7 bases, leaving 13 bases between them. CDR3 nucleotides: TGTGCCAGTAGAGGAGGGTACGGCCAGCCCCAGCATTTT. This gives the protein CASRGGYGQPQHF. The full variable domain, in which reference TRBV19 and TRBJ1-5 provide the parts outside the CDR3, is DGGITQSPKYLFRKEGQNVTLSCEQNLNHDAMYWYRQDPGQGLRLIYYSQIVNDFQKGDIAEGYSVSREKKESFPLTVTSAQKNPTAFYLCASRGGYGQPQHFGDGTRLSIL.

The chain joins TRBV7-2 to TRBJ1-6; D not certain. The length of the CDR3 is 12 residues. CDR1 is SGHTA and CDR2 is FQGNSA in the germline V gene. V was shortened by 5 bases and J by 8 bases, with 7 bases between the two germline ends. The CDR3 region has the DNA TGTGCCAGCAGCCTTTCCTATTCACCCCTCCACTTT. Translation: CASSLSYSPLHF.

The chain has TRBV6-5 and TRBJ2-3, with 9 nucleotides matching TRBD2. CDR1 is MNHEY and CDR2 is SVGAGI in the germline V gene. J was trimmed by 4 bases and V by 6 bases; bases with no gene match: 8. This CDR3 is built from 15 residues. The CDR3 DNA reads as TGTGCCAGCAGGTTGAGCGGGGGGCACGCAGATACGCAGTATTTT. Translated: CASRLSGGHADTQYF.

This clone was counted only a few times. V is TRBV5-4 and J is TRBJ2-3; the D is unclear. Deletions cut 6 bases from V and 0 bases from J, with 11 bases between. Germline V lookup: CDR1 SGHNT, CDR2 YYREEE (reference sequence). CDR3 size: 14 residues. The chain's CDR3 is CASTGDFSTDTQYF. The CDR3 nucleotides are TGTGCCAGCACCGGCGACTTTAGCACAGATACGCAGTATTTT. The whole variable domain, filled in from reference TRBV5-4 and TRBJ2-3, reads ETGVTQSPTHLIKTRGQQVTLRCSSQSGHNTVSWYQQALGQGPQFIFQYYREEENGRGNFPPRFSGLQFPNYSSELNVNALELDDSALYLCASTGDFSTDTQYFGPGTRLTVL.

This chain joins TRBV14 and TRBJ1-2; the match to TRBD1 covers 9 bases. The CDR3 is made up of 14 amino acids. The trim removed 4 bases at V and 7 bases at J, leaving 7 bases unmatched. Germline-derived CDR1 and CDR2 are SGHDN and FVKESK. The CDR3 reads CASSPLTGGTGYTF. CDR3 DNA: TGTGCCAGCAGCCCCTTGACAGGGGGGACTGGCTACACCTTC.

The chain employs TRBV15 and TRBJ2-7, with D perhaps TRBD2 (6 bases). The V end lost 1 base, the J end lost 0 bases, and 10 bases lay between the germline ends. There are 15 residues in the CDR3. Germline CDR1 and CDR2: LNHNV and YYDKDF (reference sequence). As DNA, the CDR3 is TGTGCCACCAGCAGAGCCCGGGGGAGCTCCTACGAGCAGTACTTC. It codes for CATSRARGSSYEQYF.

J is TRBJ2-1 and V is TRBV7-2; perhaps TRBD2 as D (5 bases). Germline CDR1 is SGHTA and CDR2 is FQGNSA. The CDR3 is 12 residues long. Trimming pared 8 bases from V and 4 bases from J, leaving 9 bases between. The CDR3 here is CASATGYNEQFF. The DNA of the CDR3 is TGTGCCAGCGCAACGGGGTACAATGAGCAGTTCTTC. The full variable domain, in which reference TRBV7-2 and TRBJ2-1 provide the parts outside the CDR3, is GAGVSQSPSNKVTEKGKDVELRCDPISGHTALYWYRQSLGQGLEFLIYFQGNSAPDKSGLPSDRFSAERTGGSVSTLTIQRTQQEDSAVYLCASATGYNEQFFGPGTRLTVL.

This clone was detected only a few times. The V and J genes are TRBV18 and TRBJ2-1, with 7 bases matching TRBD2. The J segment lost 5 bases and the V segment lost 3 bases, leaving 10 bases of the junction unmatched. Germline CDR1 KGHSH, CDR2 LQKENI. CDR3 length: 16 amino acids. The chain's CDR3 is CASSPRGTGADNEQFF. The DNA of the CDR3 is TGTGCCAGCTCACCGCGGGGGACTGGGGCGGACAATGAGCAGTTCTTC.

This clone has more than one count but fewer than ten. V gene TRBV5-6 combines with J gene TRBJ2-3; 7 nucleotides align to TRBD2. CDR1 is SGHDT, CDR2 YYEEEE, per germline. The V segment lost 3 bases and the J segment 4 bases; nucleotides outside the gene matches: 5. CDR3 length equals 14 residues. In DNA form, the CDR3 reads TGTGCCAGCAGCTCCCGGGACTACTCAGATACGCAGTATTTT. Its translation: CASSSRDYSDTQYF. Filled out from reference TRBV5-6 and TRBJ2-3, the complete variable domain reads DAGVTQSPTHLIKTRGQQVTLRCSPKSGHDTVSWYQQALGQGPQFIFQYYEEEERQRGNFPDRFSGHQFPNYSSELNVNALLLGDSALYLCASSSRDYSDTQYFGPGTRLTVL.

This clone has only a few counts. V is TRBV7-8 and J is TRBJ2-2, with 13 nucleotides matching TRBD2. The CDR3 has 17 amino acids. The junction had 4 bases not matched to a gene; V was cut back by 5 bases and J by 1 base. CDR1 is SGHVS, CDR2 FQNEAQ, per germline. The CDR3 here is CASSPRTSGGNTGELFF. The CDR3 region has the DNA TGTGCCAGCAGCCCCAGGACTAGCGGGGGGAACACCGGGGAGCTGTTTTTT.

The CDR3 here is CASRRQGGTDTQYF. DNA for the CDR3: TGTGCCAGCAGAAGACAGGGCGGGACAGATACGCAGTATTTT. This chain links TRBV2 with TRBJ2-3, with TRBD1 matching over 7 bases. CDR3 length: 14 residues. Germline CDR1 SNHLY, CDR2 FYNNEI. V was pared by 6 bases and J by 3 bases, with 6 bases of the junction left unmatched. The full variable domain, with the rest looked up from reference TRBV2 and TRBJ2-3, is EPEVTQTPSHQVTQMGQEVILRCVPISNHLYFYWYRQILGQKVEFLVSFYNNEISEKSEIFDDQFSVERPDGSNFTLKIRSTKLEDSAMYFCASRRQGGTDTQYFGPGTRLTVL.

The chain carries TRBV5-1 and TRBJ1-1; D remains unclear. The V end was cut by 0 bases, the J end by 4 bases, with 10 bases between. Germline V gene data show CDR1 as SGHRS and CDR2 as YFSETQ. The CDR3 sequence is 14 residues long. The CDR3: CASSLARGVTEAFF. As DNA, the CDR3 is TGCGCCAGCAGCTTGGCACGGGGAGTCACTGAAGCTTTCTTT.

This clone was observed a handful of times. The chain employs TRBV5-1 and TRBJ1-5, with TRBD1 matching over 7 bases. This CDR3 has 14 amino acids. J gave up 5 bases and V 4 bases, and 6 bases lay outside the gene matches. CDR1 and CDR2 from the germline V gene are SGHRS and YFSETQ. CDR3 nucleotide sequence: TGCGCCAGCAGCCAAGGACAGGCGGATCAGCCCCAGCATTTT. The encoded protein is CASSQGQADQPQHF.

This clone was recorded a few times. Other DNA sequences within the sample encode an identical CDR3. V is TRBV4-3 and J is TRBJ2-3; TRBD1 aligns across 9 bases. The J segment lost 2 bases and the V segment lost 0 bases, leaving 3 bases of the junction unmatched. Germline CDR1 is LGHNA and CDR2 is YSLEER. The CDR3 spans 16 residues. The CDR3 protein is CASSQDRDRATDTQYF. The DNA for the CDR3 is TGCGCCAGCAGCCAAGATCGGGACAGGGCCACAGATACGCAGTATTTT.

The V and J genes are TRBV5-5 and TRBJ2-2; 9 bases are shared with TRBD1. The CDR3 covers 15 residues. V was clipped by 0 bases and J by 8 bases; unmatched bases: 5. From germline, CDR1 is SGHKS and CDR2 YYEKEE (reference sequence). CDR3 residues: CASSLAGQGLGELFF. CDR3 bases: TGTGCCAGCAGCTTGGCCGGACAGGGGCTGGGGGAGCTGTTTTTT.

This clone came up a few times. The V gene is TRBV7-9, the J gene TRBJ1-2; a possible D gene is TRBD1 (6 bases). The germline gives CDR1 SEHNR, CDR2 FQNEAQ (reference sequence). This CDR3 comprises 13 residues. Trimming cost V 5 bases and J 4 bases, with 11 bases left between them. DNA for the CDR3: TGTGCCAGCAGCCGGACAGTAATCTATGGCTACACCTTC. Its translation is CASSRTVIYGYTF.

The chain is built from TRBV14 and TRBJ2-7, with 7 bases fitting TRBD2. There are 14 residues in the CDR3. Germline CDR1 reads SGHDN; CDR2 reads FVKESK. With 3 bases clipped from V and 4 bases from J, the junction kept 6 bases outside the gene matches. The CDR3 nucleotides read TGTGCCAGCAGCCACGCACCGGGAGGTTACGAGCAGTACTTC. As protein: CASSHAPGGYEQYF.

The J gene is TRBJ2-7, the V gene TRBV11-2, with 14 positions matching TRBD2. Per the germline V gene, CDR1 is SGHAT and CDR2 is FQNNGV. The CDR3 runs 18 residues. The V segment lost 5 bases and the J segment 0 bases; nucleotides outside the gene matches: 9. CDR3 region: CASSLGTSGGTSSYEQYF. CDR3 bases: TGTGCCAGCAGCCTCGGGACTAGCGGGGGCACGAGCTCCTACGAGCAGTACTTC. Filled out from reference TRBV11-2 and TRBJ2-7, the complete variable domain reads EAGVAQSPRYKIIEKRQSVAFWCNPISGHATLYWYQQILGQGPKLLIQFQNNGVVDDSQLPKDRFSAERLKGVDSTLKIQPAKLEDSAVYLCASSLGTSGGTSSYEQYFGPGTRLTVT.

This chain joins TRBV19 and TRBJ1-5, with 8 positions matching TRBD1. The V gene's germline CDR1 is LNHDA and CDR2 SQIVND (reference sequence). CDR3 length equals 15 residues. The V and J ends lost 5 bases and 5 bases, in that order; junction bases with no gene match: 8. This CDR3 reads CASSAGQGPHQPQHF. The CDR3 region has the DNA TGTGCCAGTAGTGCAGGACAGGGACCTCATCAGCCCCAGCATTTT.

The chain recombines TRBV6-1 with TRBJ2-7; 10 bases map to TRBD2. The CDR3 consists of 15 residues. Germline V gene data show CDR1 as MNHNS and CDR2 as SASEGT. Trimming cost V 5 bases and J 0 bases; bases outside gene matches: 4. CDR3 sequence (DNA): TGTGCCAGCAGTTCAACTAGCGGGATCTCCTACGAGCAGTACTTC. Protein product: CASSSTSGISYEQYF.

This clone was recorded a few times. The chain is built from TRBV2 and TRBJ1-5, with D tentatively TRBD1 (6 bases). There are 14 residues in the CDR3. V was shortened by 7 bases and J by 6 bases, with 16 bases between the two germline ends. Germline lookup yields CDR1 SNHLY and CDR2 FYNNEI. Here the CDR3 reads CASNINRVGQPQHF. In DNA, the CDR3 is TGTGCCAGCAATATAAACAGGGTAGGTCAGCCCCAGCATTTT.

This chain connects TRBV15 to TRBJ1-5; D is unresolved. From germline, CDR1 is LNHNV and CDR2 YYDKDF (reference sequence). The V gene lost 0 bases and the J gene lost 8 bases, with 14 bases spanning the gap. CDR3 length equals 15 residues. The CDR3 DNA reads TGTGCCACCAGCAGAGATTACGGGGAGGCCAAGCCCCAGCATTTT. Residues: CATSRDYGEAKPQHF.

This sequence joins TRBV20-1 and TRBJ2-7; the D gene is possibly TRBD1 (6 bases). This CDR3 has 11 residues. The V and J ends lost 5 bases and 2 bases respectively, with 7 bases between them. The germline V gene has CDR1 DFQATT and CDR2 SNEGSKA (reference sequence). CDR3 residues: CSAQGPYEQYF. The CDR3 bases are TGCAGTGCTCAGGGGCCCTACGAGCAGTACTTC.

The rearrangement links TRBV4-2 to TRBJ2-5; TRBD2 might be the D (7 bases). The CDR3 length is 16 residues. The V gene lost 0 bases and the J gene lost 7 bases, with 18 bases spanning the gap. Germline V gene sequence: CDR1 LGHNA, CDR2 YNFKEQ. In DNA form, the CDR3 reads TGTGCCAGCAGCCAAGATTCATCTGGGGGGGCGGGGACCCAGTACTTC. It codes for CASSQDSSGGAGTQYF.

The V and J genes are TRBV19 and TRBJ1-1; D might be TRBD1 (5 bases). The CDR3 is 13 amino acids. Per the germline V gene, CDR1 is LNHDA and CDR2 is SQIVND (reference sequence). Trimming took 1 base from V and 5 from J, leaving 8 bases between them. The CDR3 nucleotides read TGTGCCAGTAGTATAGTCAAGGGGACTGAAGCTTTCTTT. It codes for CASSIVKGTEAFF.

The chain joins TRBV29-1 to TRBJ2-7; perhaps TRBD1 as D (5 bases). The ends were cut back, 2 bases at V and 2 bases at J, with 10 bases in the middle. The V gene's germline CDR1 is SQVTM and CDR2 ANQGSEA. The CDR3 is 13 residues long. The CDR3: CSVESPTAYEQYF. CDR3 coding DNA: TGCAGCGTTGAATCCCCGACAGCCTACGAGCAGTACTTC.

This chain links TRBV10-2 with TRBJ1-2; the match to TRBD1 covers 8 bases. The CDR3 has 12 residues. Germline V gives CDR1 WSHSY, CDR2 SAAADI. The V gene end was trimmed by 5 bases and the J gene end by 7 bases; junction bases not matched to a gene: 3. CDR3: CASSPGQAGYTF. The DNA of the CDR3 is TGCGCCAGCAGTCCGGGACAGGCTGGCTACACCTTC.

In this sample, this clone turned up a few times. This chain's CDR3 is CASRGETETQYF. The CDR3 DNA sequence: TGTGCCAGCAGGGGAGAAACAGAGACCCAGTACTTC. This chain links TRBV2 with TRBJ2-5, with TRBD2 as a possible D gene (5 bases). Trimming cost V 6 bases and J 4 bases, with 9 bases left between them. The CDR3 totals 12 residues. In germline, CDR1 is SNHLY, CDR2 FYNNEI.